This T cell receptor beta chain comes out of a study of vaccination and CD4 T cells after COVID-19. Overall study context: The study enrolled six male and four female convalescents, two of whom were Hispanic.

This CDR3 spans 16 amino acids. After removal of 2 bases from V and 2 bases from J, the junction contained 5 bases not matched to a gene. Germline CDR1 and CDR2: SGHNT and YYREEE (reference sequence). Comment on this clonotype: Its target is unknown.

The Oncomine TCR Beta short-read assay sequenced DNA from cultured CD4+ T cells. TCRdb called the PCR reads again in MiXCR, with one record for every CDR3 protein. The repertoire holds under 15,000 distinct CDR3 sequences, with roughly 29% as singletons. Noted treatment: roughly 10-day PBMC culture with coronavirus spike peptide pools or control peptides (ViraFEST assay). The clonotype originates from a human donor with COVID-19. The chain recombines TRBV5-4 with TRBJ2-2; 8 bases map to TRBD1. Sample: cultured CD4+ T cells from blood. The chain's CDR3 is CASSFGGQGNTGELFF. The CDR3 DNA reads TGTGCCAGCAGCTTTGGTGGACAGGGTAACACCGGGGAGCTGTTTTTT. The whole variable domain, filled in from reference TRBV5-4 and TRBJ2-2, reads ETGVTQSPTHLIKTRGQQVTLRCSSQSGHNTVSWYQQALGQGPQFIFQYYREEENGRGNFPPRFSGLQFPNYSSELNVNALELDDSALYLCASSFGGQGNTGELFFGEGSRLTVL.